This T cell receptor (beta chain) was sequenced during a study of T cell responses to AZD1222 COVID-19 vaccine (dated by TCRdb to 2020 to 2023). Broadly, across the study: AZD1222 recipients given second doses at about 4 weeks or at about 12 weeks were pooled, since spike-specific TCR depth and breadth were not found to differ between the two schedules. A total of just over 230 trial participants underwent TCR sequencing, of whom some 200 had received two doses of AZD1222 and 26 had received two doses of the MenACWY control vaccine. Trial participants were enrolled by age into subgroups of 18-55, 56-69 and 70-plus years, and roughly 150, 30 and 60 TCR-sequenced participants, respectively, were included in these subgroups. Broader findings and caveats from the paper: After two AZD1222 doses, both the breadth and the depth of spike-specific TCRs were significantly higher than at day 0 and than in MenACWY recipients. CD4 TCRs associated with the vaccine covered the entire spike protein, and the dominant responses were in regions 160-218 and 743-854. Participants were mostly white British, with more females than males. The authors suggested clonal diversity may have been underestimated. In the small 56-69-year group, the increase in depth fell short of significance, most likely because of low power. No day 14 peak-response samples were available, so repertoires were characterized only after the peak T cell response. Conclusions about previously exposed vaccinees are limited, since just six or seven AZD1222 recipients were seropositive for SARS-CoV-2 at baseline. Reportedly, almost half of the unique spike-specific TCRs recognized epitopes lying outside the regions that are mutated in the B.1.351 and B.1.1.7 variants.

As regards this clone: Its cognate antigen has yet to be identified. Base qualities are not at hand, and no much larger clone is one base apart.

Per the publication, the time point label means: baseline before first vaccination. Vaccinee samples came from UK trials COV001 and COV002, including a single-blind randomized controlled phase 2/3 trial of AZD1222 (ChAdOx1 nCoV-19) in healthy adults. For TCRbeta chain sequencing, PBMC samples from trial participants were taken at day 0 and at day 28 after the second dose. The CDR3 regions of human TCRbeta chains were analyzed by immunosequencing. In the original analysis: TCRs in the repertoires were compared against a reference library of SARS-CoV-2-specific TCRs that had been generated with the MIRA antigen-specificity platform. Breadth was defined as the fraction of unique TCRs that were SARS-CoV-2-associated, and depth was defined as the fraction of total T cells that were SARS-CoV-2-associated. Using the MIRA data, each spike-specific TCR was mapped to the spike region that the TCR reacts to and placed in a CD4 or CD8 class. Log10-transformed breadth and depth values were compared by one-way ANOVA with Sidak's multiple comparisons tests. TCRdb retrieved this table from immuneACCESS and kept in-frame rearrangements only. Not all clones are present; in checked studies, unresolved V genes account for under half, and no reason is known for the remainder. V and J calls and clone size follow that table, whereas D and trimming were derived from the DNA. In all, the sample holds 95,000 to 150,000 clones, and approximately 89% of those were seen once. 8.5% to 12% of the sample lies in the top ten.

Reading from cysteine to phenylalanine, the CDR3 counts 13 amino acids. Of the read, only the CDR3 DNA is kept; its 39 bases are in frame from base 1. CDR1 SGHRS and CDR2 YFSETQ are derived from the germline V gene. At the junction V is shortened by 6 bases and J by 3 bases, with 11 bases in between. The source is an adult in good health. Sequenced material: peripheral blood, taken on day 0 of AZD1222 vaccination. The chain is encoded by TRBV5-1 joined to TRBJ2-3, and TRBD2 may be the D gene, going by 5 matching bases. The CDR3 loop reads CASNPTGTDTQYF. The DNA sequence is TGCGCCAGCAACCCGACGGGGACAGATACGCAGTATTTT.